This T cell receptor (beta chain) was captured by sequencing in a study of cytomegalovirus exposure and HLA in healthy donors. Overall study findings and caveats: Excluded: some indistinguishable V segments such as TRBV6-2 and TRBV6-3. In a later analysis, TCR beta V- and J-gene trimming showed a link to a missense DCLRE1C variant.

The study ran its PCR with 60 Vbeta and 13 Jbeta primers. The data were produced by immunoSEQ multiplex PCR, yet TCRdb's version contains in-frame clones alone and is incomplete. The sample consists of 110,000 to 150,000 clones, around 82% of them appearing once. Comments on this clone: Its antigen remains unidentified.

Looked up from germline, CDR1 is SGDLS and CDR2 is YYNGEE. Deletions cut 4 bases from V and 2 bases from J, with 19 bases between. The CDR3 totals 17 residues. This clonotype was sampled from a man between 18 and 35 years old in good health and CMV-seropositive. The genes are TRBV9 and TRBJ2-1; unclear D gene. Material for sequencing was PBMCs. The CDR3 spells CASSLRRDSTAYNEQFF. The CDR3 nucleotides are TGTGCCAGCAGCCTCCGCCGTGATAGCACCGCCTACAATGAGCAGTTCTTC.